This TCR beta chain was obtained from a study of tumor-infiltrating lymphocytes in oesophageal squamous cell carcinoma. MiXCR, applied by TCRdb to the PCR reads, yields one record per CDR3 protein. The sample includes around 15,000 distinct CDR3 sequences, about 56% of them seen just once. The length of the CDR3 is 18 residues. CDR1 and CDR2 (germline): SEHNR, FQNEAQ (reference sequence). V and J are TRBV7-9 and TRBJ2-6; D remains unclear. The assigned J gene may be wrong: the sequence end matches TRBJ2-5 better. The origin of this receptor is a male donor with esophageal squamous cell carcinoma. Sequenced: esophageal tumor tissue. CDR3 residues: CASSLRWAGYSGEETQYF. DNA of the CDR3: TGTGCCAGCAGCTTAAGGTGGGCAGGCTATTCAGGAGAAGAGACCCAGTACTTC.